A selection of T cell receptor beta chains follows, all from one sample in a study of T and B cells in COVID-19 patients. MiXCR, applied by TCRdb to the multiplex PCR reads, yields one record per CDR3 protein. The sample consists of about 11,000 distinct CDR3 sequences, 30% of them appearing once. Material: blood. Receptors originate from a human donor who had recovered from COVID-19. CDR3s include the opening cysteine and the closing phenylalanine or tryptophan. Each record gives: clone size, J gene, V gene, D gene, CDR3 protein. D genes are given only for firm matches. The listing skips clone size in some rows; elsewhere it reads once, few, many or a size class.

- | TRBJ1-1 | TRBV30 | - | CAWSKGRYEAFF
few | TRBJ1-2 | TRBV12-3/TRBV12-4 | - | CASSPQPPTLANYGYTF
few | TRBJ2-1 | TRBV24-1 | TRBD2 | CATSDIKTSGAYNEQFF
- | TRBJ1-2 | TRBV7-9 | TRBD1 | CASSYPGTGRNYGYTF
- | TRBJ2-3 | TRBV29-1 | TRBD2 | CSVEEGTSGRDTQYF
- | TRBJ1-1 | TRBV7-9 | - | CASSRRVTEAFF
- | TRBJ2-1 | TRBV20-1 | TRBD2 | CSAGSGLAGGNEQFF
few | TRBJ2-3 | TRBV6-6 | - | CASSFPGFSDTQYF
- | TRBJ2-7 | TRBV10-3 | - | CAIGIGYEQYF
few | TRBJ1-1 | TRBV12-3/TRBV12-4 | - | CASSLREARGAFF
- | TRBJ2-6 | TRBV24-1 | - | CATARSGVGANVLTF
few | TRBJ1-5 | TRBV27 | TRBD1 | CASSLTQGTPQHF
medium-sized | TRBJ2-7 | TRBV27 | - | CASSSGYEQYF
- | TRBJ1-5 | TRBV12-3/TRBV12-4 | - | CASSGFTYSNQPQHF
- | TRBJ2-1 | TRBV7-6 | TRBD2 | CASHAGTRTLNEQFF
many | TRBJ1-5 | TRBV19 | - | CASRDSLNQPQHF
few | TRBJ1-1 | TRBV6-5 | - | CASSYSSGGYTEAFF
few | TRBJ2-2 | TRBV7-9 | - | CASSLVSGAGELFF
few | TRBJ2-5 | TRBV6-2/TRBV6-3 | TRBD1 | CASSYSGTGGGETQYF
few | TRBJ1-4 | TRBV12-3/TRBV12-4 | - | CASRPTGPIEKLFF
medium-sized | TRBJ1-6 | TRBV19 | TRBD1 | CASKSRTGDNSPLHF
- | TRBJ2-7 | TRBV11-2 | - | CASSLGSVFYF
medium-sized | TRBJ2-1 | TRBV19 | TRBD1 | CACKGTGRNEQFF
- | TRBJ1-2 | TRBV5-5 | - | CASSLGPTEANYGYTF
once | TRBJ2-5 | TRBV11-1 | - | CASSPGGPGETQYF
- | TRBJ1-6 | TRBV30 | TRBD1 | CAWRPGQGVVTPLHF
few | TRBJ2-7 | TRBV6-5 | - | CASSHTPGPVPYEQYF
- | TRBJ2-2 | TRBV6-5 | TRBD1 | CASSYGGPGTGPGELFF
- | TRBJ2-3 | TRBV7-9 | - | CASSPEQSQLHDTQYF
- | TRBJ1-1 | TRBV15 | - | CATSIRGRGNTEAFF
medium-sized | TRBJ1-3 | TRBV6-5 | - | CASSYSSFSGNTIYF